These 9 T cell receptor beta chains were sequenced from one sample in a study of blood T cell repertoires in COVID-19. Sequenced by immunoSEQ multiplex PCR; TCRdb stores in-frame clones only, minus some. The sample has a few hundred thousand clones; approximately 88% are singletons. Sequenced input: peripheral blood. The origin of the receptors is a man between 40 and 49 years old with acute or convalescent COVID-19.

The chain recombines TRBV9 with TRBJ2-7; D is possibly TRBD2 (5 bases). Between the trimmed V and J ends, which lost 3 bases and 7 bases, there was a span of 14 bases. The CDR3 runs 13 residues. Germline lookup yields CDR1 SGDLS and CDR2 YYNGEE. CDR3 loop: CASSGPGWGEQYF. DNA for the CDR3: TGTGCCAGCAGCGGTCCGGGGTGGGGTGAGCAGTACTTC. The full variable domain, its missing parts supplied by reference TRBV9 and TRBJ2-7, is DSGVTQTPKHLITATGQRVTLRCSPRSGDLSVYWYQQSLDQGLQFLIQYYNGEERAKGNILERFSAQQFPDLHSELNLSSLELGDSALYFCASSGPGWGEQYFGPGTRLTVT.

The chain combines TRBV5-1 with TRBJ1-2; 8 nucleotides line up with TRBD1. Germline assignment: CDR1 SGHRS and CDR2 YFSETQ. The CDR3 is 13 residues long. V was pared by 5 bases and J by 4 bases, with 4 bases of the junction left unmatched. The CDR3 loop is CASRRTGFYGYTF. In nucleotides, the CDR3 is TGCGCCAGCAGGCGGACAGGGTTCTATGGCTACACCTTC.

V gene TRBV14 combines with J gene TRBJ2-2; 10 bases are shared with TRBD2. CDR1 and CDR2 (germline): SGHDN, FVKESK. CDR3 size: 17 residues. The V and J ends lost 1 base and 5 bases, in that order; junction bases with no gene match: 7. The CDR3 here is CASSQASGLAVTGELFF. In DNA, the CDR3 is TGTGCCAGCAGCCAAGCATCAGGACTAGCGGTTACCGGGGAGCTGTTTTTT.

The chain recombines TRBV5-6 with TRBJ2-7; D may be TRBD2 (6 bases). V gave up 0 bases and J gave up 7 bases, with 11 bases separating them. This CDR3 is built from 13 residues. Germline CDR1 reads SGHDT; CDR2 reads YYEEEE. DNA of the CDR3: TGTGCCAGCAGCTTGGGCCTAGGAGGGGAGCAGTACTTC. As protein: CASSLGLGGEQYF.

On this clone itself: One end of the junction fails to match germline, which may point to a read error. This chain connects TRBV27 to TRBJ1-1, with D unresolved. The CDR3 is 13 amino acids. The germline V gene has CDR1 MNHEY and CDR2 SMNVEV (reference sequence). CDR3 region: CASSLAGNAEAFF. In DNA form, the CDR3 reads TGTGCCAGCAGTTTAGCGGGGAACGCTGAAGCTTTCTTT.

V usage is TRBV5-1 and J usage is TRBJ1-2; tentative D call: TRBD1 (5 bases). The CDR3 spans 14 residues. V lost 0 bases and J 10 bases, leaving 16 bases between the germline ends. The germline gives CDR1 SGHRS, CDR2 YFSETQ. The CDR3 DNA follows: TGCGCCAGCAGCTTGGGGGTGACAGCGAGAGACTACACCTTC. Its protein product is CASSLGVTARDYTF.

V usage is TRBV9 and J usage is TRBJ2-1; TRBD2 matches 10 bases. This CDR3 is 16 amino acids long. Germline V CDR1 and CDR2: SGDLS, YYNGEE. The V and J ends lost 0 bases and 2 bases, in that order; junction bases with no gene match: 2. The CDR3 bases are TGTGCCAGCAGCGTAGAAAGCGGGGGGGCCTACAATGAGCAGTTCTTC. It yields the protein CASSVESGGAYNEQFF. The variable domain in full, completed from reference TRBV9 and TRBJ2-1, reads DSGVTQTPKHLITATGQRVTLRCSPRSGDLSVYWYQQSLDQGLQFLIQYYNGEERAKGNILERFSAQQFPDLHSELNLSSLELGDSALYFCASSVESGGAYNEQFFGPGTRLTVL.

The CDR3 is CATSRASHRDYLQNIQYF. The CDR3 DNA follows: TGTGCCACCAGCAGGGCTTCCCACAGGGATTACTTACAAAACATTCAGTACTTC. The V gene is TRBV15, the J gene TRBJ2-4; perhaps TRBD1 as D (6 bases). Germline values: CDR1 LNHNV, CDR2 YYDKDF (reference sequence). The CDR3 covers 18 residues. The V and J ends lost 3 bases and 5 bases respectively, with 23 bases between them.

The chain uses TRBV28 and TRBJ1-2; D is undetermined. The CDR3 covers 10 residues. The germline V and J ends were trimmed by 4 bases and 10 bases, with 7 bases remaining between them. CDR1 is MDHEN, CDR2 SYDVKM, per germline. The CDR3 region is CASSSLDYTF. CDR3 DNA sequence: TGTGCCAGCAGTTCATTAGACTACACCTTC.